This T cell receptor (beta chain) was identified in a study of CD8+ T cells in alopecia areata. The CDR3 length is 15 residues. Trimming stripped 2 bases from V and 1 base from J, with 14 bases between. Germline lookup yields CDR1 GTSNPN and CDR2 SVGIG (reference sequence). Treatment meaning: oral pan-JAK inhibitor, 5-10 mg twice daily. Specimens obtained from alopecia areata patients comprised lesional scalp punch biopsies and peripheral blood. Extracted from the samples, RNA was reverse transcribed into cDNA to serve as the sequencing template. Some clones are missing from TCRdb's copy, which holds only in-frame ones; the method was immunoSEQ multiplex PCR. The sample consists of about 200,000 clones, around two fifths of them appearing once.

The chain is built from TRBV30 and TRBJ1-2; TRBD1 is a possible D gene (6 bases). The input for sequencing was CD4+ T cells sorted from blood, taken at approximately week 34, from a patient treated with tofacitinib. The sequence came from a human donor with alopecia areata. CDR3 amino acids: CAWSLARGYNYGYTF. DNA of the CDR3: TGTGCCTGGAGTTTGGCCAGGGGCTATAACTATGGCTACACCTTC.